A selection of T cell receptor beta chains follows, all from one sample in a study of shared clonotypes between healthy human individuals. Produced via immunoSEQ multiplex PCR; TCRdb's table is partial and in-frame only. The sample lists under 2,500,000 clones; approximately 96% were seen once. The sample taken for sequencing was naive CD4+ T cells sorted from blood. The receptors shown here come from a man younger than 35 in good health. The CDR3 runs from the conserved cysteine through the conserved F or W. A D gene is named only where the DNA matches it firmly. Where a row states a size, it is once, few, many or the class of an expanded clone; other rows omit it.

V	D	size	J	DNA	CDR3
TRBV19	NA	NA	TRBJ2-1	TGTGCCAGTAGTCTACAGGGTTTTGCTTTCGGGGAGGGTTTCTACAATGAGCAGTTCTTC	CASSLQGFAFGEGFYNEQFF
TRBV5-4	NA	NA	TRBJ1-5	TGTGCCAGCAGCTTGATAGGATCAAATCAGCCCCAGCATTTT	CASSLIGSNQPQHF
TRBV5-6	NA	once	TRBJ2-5	TGTGCCAGCAGCTTGGCGGTGAAGGGTGGAGAGACCCAGTACTTC	CASSLAVKGGETQYF
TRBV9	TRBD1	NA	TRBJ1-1	TGTGCCAGCAGCGCCGGGACAGGGATCGACACTGAAGCTTTCTTT	CASSAGTGIDTEAFF
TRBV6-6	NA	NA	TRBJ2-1	TGTGCCAGCAGTTACTCGAGGGACTCCTACAATGAGCAGTTCTTC	CASSYSRDSYNEQFF
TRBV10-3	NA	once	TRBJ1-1	TGTGCCATCAGTGAAGTCCGGCTCGCTGAAGCTTTCTTT	CAISEVRLAEAFF
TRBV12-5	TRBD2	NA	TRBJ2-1	TGTGCTAGTGGTCCCGCCCGGCTAGCGGGAGAGCAGTTCTTC	CASGPARLAGEQFF
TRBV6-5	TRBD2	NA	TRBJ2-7	TGTGCCAGCAGTTATAAGGCTAGCGGGAGCTACGAGCAGTACTTC	CASSYKASGSYEQYF
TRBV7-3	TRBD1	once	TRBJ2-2	TGTGCCAGCAGCGCCCTCGGGACAGGGAGCACCGGGGAGCTGTTTTTT	CASSALGTGSTGELFF
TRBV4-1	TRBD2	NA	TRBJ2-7	TGCGCCAGCAGCCAAGGGTTAGCGGGAGGGTACGAGCAGTACTTC	CASSQGLAGGYEQYF
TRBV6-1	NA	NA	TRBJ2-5	TGTGCCAGCACCCGGGACGCCCAAGAGACCCAGTACTTC	CASTRDAQETQYF
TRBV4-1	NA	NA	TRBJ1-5	TGCGCCAGCAGCCCAGCAGGGGCGGGGGATTATAGCAATCAGCCCCAGCATTTT	CASSPAGAGDYSNQPQHF
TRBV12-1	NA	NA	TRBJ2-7	TGTGCCAGCATCTTGGGTAGGCAGGGGGCATACGAGCAGTACTTC	CASILGRQGAYEQYF
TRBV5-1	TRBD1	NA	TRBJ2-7	TGCGCCAGCGGACAGGGGGCGAGCTACGAGCAGTACTTC	CASGQGASYEQYF
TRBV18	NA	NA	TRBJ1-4	TGTGCCAGCTCACAGGGTCCATCTAATGAAAAACTGTTTTTT	CASSQGPSNEKLFF
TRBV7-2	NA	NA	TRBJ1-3	TGTGCCAGCAGCTTAGTGTCAGGGGCTGGAAACACCATATATTTT	CASSLVSGAGNTIYF
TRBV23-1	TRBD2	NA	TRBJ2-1	TGCGCCAGCGCTCGCGCGACTAGCGGGGACTCCTACAATGAGCAGTTCTTC	CASARATSGDSYNEQFF
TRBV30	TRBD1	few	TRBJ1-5	TGTGCCTGGAGTAGGACAGGGTGGAGTTTTAGCAATCAGCCCCAGCATTTT	CAWSRTGWSFSNQPQHF
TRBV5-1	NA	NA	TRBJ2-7	TGCGCCAGCAGCTTGGTGGGGGATCCTGTGACGGGAGAGCAGTACTTC	CASSLVGDPVTGEQYF
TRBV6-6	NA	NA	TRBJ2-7	TGTGCCAGCAGTTGGACATCTCCCGGTCTGTTCGGCGAGCAGTACTTC	CASSWTSPGLFGEQYF
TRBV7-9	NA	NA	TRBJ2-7	TGTGCCAGCAGCTTAAGGGATACGGGGGAGCAGTACTTC	CASSLRDTGEQYF
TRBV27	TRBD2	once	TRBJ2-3	TGTGCCAGCAGTCCGGGACTAGCTACAGATACGCAGTATTTT	CASSPGLATDTQYF
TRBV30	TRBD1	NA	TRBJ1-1	TGTGCCTGGAGCTCTTGGGACAGTTCCGAAGCTTTCTTT	CAWSSWDSSEAFF
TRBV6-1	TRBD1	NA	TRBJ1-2	TGTGCCAGCAGTGATCCAGTCCGACAGGGGGCGTCGAGCTATGGCTACACCTTC	CASSDPVRQGASSYGYTF
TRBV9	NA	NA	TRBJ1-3	TGTGCCAGCAGCGTGACACAGGGTGCCGGAAACACCATATATTTT	CASSVTQGAGNTIYF
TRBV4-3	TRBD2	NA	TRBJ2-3	TGCGCCAGCAGCCAAGAGACTAGCGGGAGGACAACAGATACGCAGTATTTT	CASSQETSGRTTDTQYF
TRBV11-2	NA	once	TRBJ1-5	TGTGCCAGCAGCTTAGACGGCAGGGCCGGGCAGCCCCAGCATTTT	CASSLDGRAGQPQHF
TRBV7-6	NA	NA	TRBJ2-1	TGTGCCAGCAGCCCTAGCCTACGGGGGGCGGGTGAGCAGTTCTTC	CASSPSLRGAGEQFF
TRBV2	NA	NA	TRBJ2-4	TGTGCCAGCAGGGCAGGGGTAATTGAAAACATTCAGTACTTC	CASRAGVIENIQYF
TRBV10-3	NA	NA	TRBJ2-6	TGTGCCATCGGTGACCTGGGATCTGGGGCCAACGTCCTGACTTTC	CAIGDLGSGANVLTF
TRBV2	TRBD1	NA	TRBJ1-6	TGTGCCAGCAGTGAAGCTTTCCCGGGACAGAATTCACCCCTCCACTTT	CASSEAFPGQNSPLHF
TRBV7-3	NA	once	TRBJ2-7	TGTGCCAGCACCCCGGCCCTTAGTTCAGGGTCCCCAAAGGGCTACGAGCAGTACTTC	CASTPALSSGSPKGYEQYF
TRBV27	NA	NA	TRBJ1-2	TGTGCCAGCAGCCCTTCCCCTGGGTGGGGCTACACCTTC	CASSPSPGWGYTF